Following are 28 T cell receptor beta chains from one sample sequenced in a study of shared T cell receptors in the human thymus. Measured with immunoSEQ multiplex PCR; TCRdb has only the in-frame clones, and not every one. The table shows around 730,000 clones, with 70% to 90% occurring only once. The same data also went into a second study, on human thymus T cells.

Sequencing used thymocytes. Receptors originate from a girl under three years old with a congenital heart defect.

This rearrangement joins TRBV11-2 to TRBJ1-1, with D possibly matching TRBD1 (6 bases). The CDR3 sequence is 15 residues long. V shed 3 bases and J shed 1 base, with 12 bases lying between them. Germline V gene sequence: CDR1 SGHAT, CDR2 FQNNGV. CDR3: CASSLRGRENTEAFF. The DNA of the CDR3 is TGTGCCAGCAGCTTGAGGGGGAGGGAGAACACTGAAGCTTTCTTT.

The chain recombines TRBV30 with TRBJ2-7; 8 bases map to TRBD1. The CDR3 contains 14 residues. Germline V gene lookup returns CDR1 GTSNPN and CDR2 SVGIG (reference sequence). The V gene end was trimmed by 3 bases and the J gene end by 6 bases; junction bases not matched to a gene: 10. The CDR3 protein is CAWSHNRQGCEQYF. The CDR3 DNA follows: TGTGCCTGGAGCCACAATAGACAGGGGTGCGAGCAGTACTTC.

The J gene is TRBJ1-2, the V gene TRBV15, with 8 bases fitting TRBD1. CDR3 length: 16 amino acids. The V segment lost 0 bases and the J segment 4 bases; nucleotides outside the gene matches: 7. In germline, CDR1 is LNHNV, CDR2 YYDKDF (reference sequence). CDR3 bases: TGTGCCACCAGCAGAGATCTCAGGGGGCGAGTCTATGGCTACACCTTC. Its translation: CATSRDLRGRVYGYTF.

The J gene is TRBJ2-1, the V gene TRBV28; 7 bases fit TRBD1. Germline V gives CDR1 MDHEN, CDR2 SYDVKM. The trim removed 5 bases at V and 4 bases at J, leaving 8 bases unmatched. The CDR3 runs 15 residues. For the CDR3, the DNA is TGTGCCAGCAGTGCAACTCGGGACAGTTACAATGAGCAGTTCTTC. This gives the protein CASSATRDSYNEQFF.

About this clone: The junction and the germline gene differ at one end; a read error may be behind it. The chain combines TRBV7-7 with TRBJ2-5; 7 bases match TRBD2. Germline V gene data show CDR1 as SSHAT and CDR2 as FNYEAQ (reference sequence). The CDR3 is made up of 14 amino acids. The CDR3 sequence: CASSLGGEGETQYF. The CDR3 bases are TGTGCTAGCAGCTTAGGCGGGGAGGGGGAGACCCAGTACTTC.

The chain is built from TRBV5-6 and TRBJ1-1; 8 bases agree with TRBD1. This CDR3 has 15 residues. Germline V gives CDR1 SGHDT, CDR2 YYEEEE. After removal of 3 bases from V and 0 bases from J, the junction contained 4 bases not matched to a gene. For the CDR3, the DNA is TGTGCCAGCAGCTCGCACAGGGGGTTGAACACTGAAGCTTTCTTT. Amino acid sequence: CASSSHRGLNTEAFF.

The rearrangement links TRBV2 to TRBJ1-1; 8 bases are shared with TRBD1. Trimming took 4 bases from V and 1 from J; bases not matched to a gene: 8. Germline V gives CDR1 SNHLY, CDR2 FYNNEI. The CDR3 totals 16 residues. DNA of the CDR3: TGTGCCAGCAGTGCCAGGGGGCCGGGGGGGAACACTGAAGCTTTCTTT. Translation: CASSARGPGGNTEAFF. Variable domain in full (rest from reference TRBV2 and TRBJ1-1): EPEVTQTPSHQVTQMGQEVILRCVPISNHLYFYWYRQILGQKVEFLVSFYNNEISEKSEIFDDQFSVERPDGSNFTLKIRSTKLEDSAMYFCASSARGPGGNTEAFFGQGTRLTVV.

V is TRBV19 and J is TRBJ1-2; the D gene is possibly TRBD1 (5 bases). Per germline, CDR1 LNHDA and CDR2 SQIVND (reference sequence). V lost 2 bases and J 4 bases, leaving 20 bases between the germline ends. This CDR3 has 17 residues. In nucleotides, the CDR3 is TGTGCCAGTAGTATAACCCCCCGGGGGGAGTCGTGCTATGGCTACACCTTC. As protein: CASSITPRGESCYGYTF.

The chain employs TRBV28 and TRBJ2-3; tentative D call: TRBD1 (5 bases). The CDR3 length is 17 residues. Germline CDR1 and CDR2: MDHEN and SYDVKM. V was pared by 5 bases and J by 1 base, with 19 bases between. The CDR3 sequence: CASSRTRSGKGTDTQYF. The CDR3 DNA reads TGTGCCAGCAGTCGTACGCGCTCAGGGAAGGGCACAGATACGCAGTATTTT.

This clone is a singleton in its sample. The chain uses TRBV27 and TRBJ1-6; TRBD1 matches 7 bases. The junction had 16 bases not matched to a gene; V was cut back by 3 bases and J by 8 bases. Germline V gives CDR1 MNHEY, CDR2 SMNVEV (reference sequence). The length of the CDR3 is 18 residues. The CDR3 nucleotides read TGTGCCAGCAGTTTCCTCCCCCACAGGGGTCCTCAGTATTCACCCCTCCACTTT. It specifies CASSFLPHRGPQYSPLHF.

This chain uses TRBV27 with TRBJ2-5; 9 bases are a match to TRBD1. Germline values: CDR1 MNHEY, CDR2 SMNVEV (reference sequence). This CDR3 has 18 residues. J lost 1 base, V lost 7 bases, and 16 bases had no gene match. The CDR3 is CASTRVAITGGPQETQYF. As DNA, the CDR3 is TGTGCCAGCACGAGGGTAGCGATCACAGGGGGCCCCCAAGAGACCCAGTACTTC.

This chain links TRBV4-3 with TRBJ1-2, with D possibly matching TRBD1 (5 bases). The V end lost 4 bases, the J end lost 8 bases, and 11 bases lay between the germline ends. The length of the CDR3 is 12 residues. Germline V lookup: CDR1 LGHNA, CDR2 YSLEER. CDR3 region: CASSRRGYGYTF. The CDR3 DNA sequence: TGCGCCAGCAGCCGGAGGGGCTACGGCTACACCTTC.

This clone was observed a single time. The chain has TRBV9 and TRBJ2-5; no definite D call. Matching the DNA end better, TRBJ2-7 makes the J call doubtful. The CDR3 length is 19 residues. The germline V gene encodes CDR1 SGDLS and CDR2 YYNGEE. For the CDR3, the DNA is TGTGCCAGCAGCGCCCCCTGGCAGGCCCATCTGCTTGGAACCTACGAGCAGTACTTC. It yields the protein CASSAPWQAHLLGTYEQYF.

The chain links TRBV5-1 to TRBJ1-3; 7 bases agree with TRBD1. J lost 5 bases, V lost 0 bases, and 11 bases had no gene match. This CDR3 has 17 amino acids. Looked up from germline, CDR1 is SGHRS and CDR2 is YFSETQ. The CDR3 is CASSLAGGGNVRNTIYF. CDR3 nucleotides: TGCGCCAGCAGCTTGGCCGGAGGGGGCAACGTGCGAAACACCATATATTTT.

The V call is TRBV14, the J call TRBJ1-2; 7 bases match TRBD1. Germline trimming cut 1 base from V and 6 bases from J; bases unmatched to any gene: 17. The length of the CDR3 is 18 residues. Germline CDR1 is SGHDN and CDR2 is FVKESK. The CDR3 coding sequence is TGTGCCAGCAGCCAAGGGGTTGTTCTGGGCGCAGGGGGAGATGGCTACACCTTC. The encoded protein is CASSQGVVLGAGGDGYTF.

The chain links TRBV2 to TRBJ2-4, with 10 bases identical to TRBD1. Per germline, CDR1 SNHLY and CDR2 FYNNEI. This CDR3 spans 14 amino acids. V lost 4 bases to trimming and J lost 5 bases; unmatched junction nucleotides: 2. The CDR3 DNA follows: TGTGCCAGCAGTGCTGGACAGGGGGAAAACATTCAGTACTTC. Translated: CASSAGQGENIQYF. Full variable domain (remainder filled in from reference TRBV2 and TRBJ2-4): EPEVTQTPSHQVTQMGQEVILRCVPISNHLYFYWYRQILGQKVEFLVSFYNNEISEKSEIFDDQFSVERPDGSNFTLKIRSTKLEDSAMYFCASSAGQGENIQYFGAGTRLSVL.

This clone was seen a handful of times. CDR3 residues: CASSRDRKSENSPLHF. CDR3 DNA: TGTGCCAGTTCTCGGGACAGGAAAAGTGAGAATTCACCCCTCCACTTT. The chain is built from TRBV13 and TRBJ1-6; 8 nucleotides align to TRBD1. The J segment lost 7 bases and the V segment lost 9 bases, leaving 14 bases of the junction unmatched. This CDR3 is 16 amino acids long. Germline CDR1 reads PRHDT; CDR2 reads FYEKMQ (reference sequence).

The chain employs TRBV4-1 and TRBJ2-1, with TRBD1 identical over 8 bases. Germline assignment: CDR1 MGHRA and CDR2 YSYEKL. The CDR3 length is 17 residues. V shed 1 base, J shed 5 bases, and the junction held 10 bases outside the gene matches. CDR3 in DNA: TGCGCCAGCAGCCAAGGTGGGACAGGCCCCCCGGACAATGAGCAGTTCTTC. Translating it yields CASSQGGTGPPDNEQFF.

CDR3 residues: CASSPQRQGADLYGYTF. CDR3 in DNA: TGCGCCAGCAGTCCCCAAAGACAGGGGGCGGACCTATATGGCTACACCTTC. V is TRBV23-1 and J is TRBJ1-2; the match to TRBD1 covers 10 bases. TRBV23-1 counts as an open reading frame of uncertain function. V lost 4 bases, J lost 5 bases, and 13 bases stayed unmatched. This CDR3 spans 17 amino acids.

J is TRBJ1-5 and V is TRBV15, with 10 bases matching TRBD1. The CDR3 spans 17 residues. Trimming took 0 bases from V and 6 from J; bases not matched to a gene: 8. In germline, CDR1 is LNHNV, CDR2 YYDKDF (reference sequence). Here the CDR3 reads CATSRDRTGGVCQPQHF. CDR3 sequence (DNA): TGTGCCACCAGCAGAGACCGGACAGGGGGTGTGTGTCAGCCCCAGCATTTT.

The chain employs TRBV25-1 and TRBJ1-6, with 9 bases fitting TRBD1. V lost 7 bases, J lost 8 bases, and 9 bases stayed unmatched. The CDR3 is 15 residues long. Germline V gene data show CDR1 as MGHDK and CDR2 as SYGVNS. The chain's CDR3 is CASKRPGQGDSPLHF. The DNA of the CDR3 is TGTGCCAGCAAGAGACCGGGACAGGGTGATTCACCCCTCCACTTT.

DNA for the CDR3: TGCGCCAGCAGCTTGGAGGCTCGGGGTTTCTATGGCTACACCTTC. Protein sequence: CASSLEARGFYGYTF. This rearrangement joins TRBV5-1 to TRBJ1-2; D is ambiguous. Per the germline V gene, CDR1 is SGHRS and CDR2 is YFSETQ. The CDR3 spans 15 residues. V was clipped by 0 bases and J by 4 bases, with 13 bases between them.

The chain has TRBV2 and TRBJ1-5; 7 bases line up with TRBD1. Germline lookup yields CDR1 SNHLY and CDR2 FYNNEI. This CDR3 spans 14 amino acids. The trim removed 6 bases at V and 11 bases at J, leaving 13 bases unmatched. In DNA form, the CDR3 reads TGTGCCAGCAGCGACCCGGGACAGAATTTAGCCCAGCATTTT. Translation gives CASSDPGQNLAQHF.

The V and J genes are TRBV11-3 and TRBJ1-1; D call uncertain. V lost 0 bases to trimming and J lost 1 base, with 6 bases between them. CDR1 and CDR2 (germline): SGHNT, YENEEA. The length of the CDR3 is 14 residues. The CDR3 loop reads CASSLDPGNTEAFF. CDR3 nucleotides: TGTGCCAGCAGCTTAGATCCAGGGAACACTGAAGCTTTCTTT.

The count of this clone is one. The chain is built from TRBV7-8 and TRBJ1-2, with 7 bases matching TRBD1. Germline V lookup: CDR1 SGHVS, CDR2 FQNEAQ. V was clipped by 4 bases and J by 3 bases; unmatched bases: 14. CDR3 length: 17 amino acids. CDR3 sequence (DNA): TGTGCCAGCAGCTCCAGGCGGATCCAGGGGGGAGACTATGGCTACACCTTC. Translating it yields CASSSRRIQGGDYGYTF.

The chain is built from TRBV11-2 and TRBJ1-2, with D unresolved. The V gene lost 3 bases and the J gene lost 7 bases, with 12 bases spanning the gap. From germline, CDR1 is SGHAT and CDR2 FQNNGV. The length of the CDR3 is 13 residues. CDR3 amino acids: CASSLFGIGGYTF. In DNA form, the CDR3 reads TGTGCCAGCAGCTTGTTCGGGATTGGTGGCTACACCTTC.

The chain has TRBV6-1 and TRBJ1-3, with D perhaps TRBD1 (5 bases). CDR1 is MNHNS and CDR2 is SASEGT in the germline V gene. V dropped 4 bases and J dropped 4 bases, with 20 bases sitting between them. The CDR3 loop spans 17 amino acids. CDR3 amino acids: CASSAVDSFLQGNTIYF. CDR3 coding DNA: TGTGCCAGCAGTGCCGTTGACAGTTTTCTTCAGGGAAACACCATATATTTT.

The DNA of the CDR3 is TGTGCCAGCAGTCGAGCACGGGACATATCACCCCTCCACTTT. Translating gives CASSRARDISPLHF. J is TRBJ1-6 and V is TRBV2; weak D call: TRBD1 (6 bases). Germline V gene lookup returns CDR1 SNHLY and CDR2 FYNNEI. The V gene lost 5 bases and the J gene lost 10 bases, with 15 bases spanning the gap. The CDR3 is made up of 14 amino acids.